The 17 T cell receptor beta chains below were found in one sample sequenced in a study of blood T cell repertoires in COVID-19 (dated by TCRdb to about 2020). The method was the immunoSEQ multiplex PCR assay. TCRdb's version of the immuneACCESS table is confined to in-frame rearrangements and falls short of the full clone set. An unresolved V gene accounts for under half of the shortfall where checked; the remainder is of unknown origin. The sample yields about 260,000 clones; about nine tenths were counted once. The ten top clones hold around 2.6% of the sample. Sequencing used peripheral blood. These receptors were obtained from a young adult with COVID-19, enrolled during active disease.

The chain employs TRBV5-5 and TRBJ1-6; the D gene is possibly TRBD1 (6 bases). V was cut by 1 base and J by 7 bases, with 12 bases left in between. The CDR3 sequence is 15 residues long. Germline V gene sequence: CDR1 SGHKS, CDR2 YYEKEE (reference sequence). CDR3 sequence (DNA): TGTGCCAGCAGCTTGAATACAGGGCGAAATTCACCCCTCCACTTT. Its protein product is CASSLNTGRNSPLHF.

For this clone: This sample includes further DNA sequences coding for the same CDR3. This chain connects TRBV11-2 to TRBJ2-4; a possible D gene is TRBD2 (5 bases). Germline assignment: CDR1 SGHAT and CDR2 FQNNGV. The V gene lost 3 bases and the J gene lost 1 base, with 10 bases spanning the gap. This CDR3 has 15 residues. The CDR3 is CASSFTSSAKNIQYF. CDR3 coding DNA: TGTGCCAGCAGCTTCACTAGTTCGGCCAAAAACATTCAGTACTTC. Combining the CDR3 with reference TRBV11-2 and TRBJ2-4 gives the whole variable domain EAGVAQSPRYKIIEKRQSVAFWCNPISGHATLYWYQQILGQGPKLLIQFQNNGVVDDSQLPKDRFSAERLKGVDSTLKIQPAKLEDSAVYLCASSFTSSAKNIQYFGAGTRLSVL.

The chain has TRBV3-1 (or the pseudogene TRBV3-2) and TRBJ1-1, with a weak D call TRBD1 (6 bases). The CDR3 covers 12 residues. Germline V gene data show CDR1 as LGHDT and CDR2 as YNNKEL (reference sequence). Trimming took 4 bases from V and 8 from J, leaving 11 bases between them. The CDR3 region is CASSRLRGEAFF. CDR3 nucleotides: TGTGCCAGCAGCCGGCTTAGGGGGGAAGCTTTCTTT.

The V gene is TRBV28, the J gene TRBJ2-7, with 8 positions matching TRBD2. The CDR3 covers 16 residues. After removal of 4 bases from V and 5 bases from J, the junction contained 13 bases not matched to a gene. Looked up from germline, CDR1 is MDHEN and CDR2 is SYDVKM. This CDR3 is CASSSPIAGPQDEQYF. The CDR3 DNA sequence: TGTGCCAGCAGTTCCCCCATAGCGGGACCTCAAGACGAGCAGTACTTC.

The CDR3 DNA reads TGTGCCAGCAGCCCACAGGGTTTAGCTAATGAAAAACTGTTTTTT. It encodes CASSPQGLANEKLFF. The chain uses TRBV11-2 and TRBJ1-4; D may be TRBD1 (6 bases). CDR1 SGHAT and CDR2 FQNNGV come from the germline V gene. Trimming removed 5 bases at V and 3 bases at J, with 13 bases between. CDR3 length: 15 amino acids.

The rearrangement joins TRBV23-1 to TRBJ1-3, with D hard to call. TRBV23-1 is identified as an open reading frame with a role that is uncertain. The CDR3 runs to 15 residues. V was trimmed by 1 base and J by 4 bases, leaving 11 bases between them. The CDR3 DNA is TGCGCCAGCAGTCAATTGGGAGGGTTCGGAAACACCATATATTTT. The encoded protein is CASSQLGGFGNTIYF.

The chain links TRBV7-8 to TRBJ2-3, with D possibly matching TRBD2 (6 bases). The CDR3 runs 17 residues. The V gene lost 5 bases and the J gene lost 2 bases, with 20 bases spanning the gap. Germline V gene data show CDR1 as SGHVS and CDR2 as FQNEAQ. As DNA, the CDR3 is TGTGCCAGCAGCCAGGGACGGGTCCAGCGGGTCACAGATACGCAGTATTTT. Protein sequence: CASSQGRVQRVTDTQYF.

A remark on this clone: This specimen includes other DNA sequences encoding the same CDR3. The rearrangement joins TRBV11-2 to TRBJ2-7; D possibly corresponds to TRBD1 (6 bases). Germline V CDR1 and CDR2: SGHAT, FQNNGV. V lost 5 bases and J lost 4, with 9 bases in between. The CDR3 totals 12 residues. CDR3 protein: CASSLQGYEQYF. The CDR3, as DNA: TGTGCCAGCAGCCTACAGGGTTACGAGCAGTACTTC.

The chain is built from TRBV4-3 and TRBJ2-7, with D tentatively TRBD2 (5 bases). Germline V gives CDR1 LGHNA, CDR2 YSLEER. CDR3 length: 13 amino acids. V was shortened by 0 bases and J by 9 bases, with 12 bases between the two germline ends. The CDR3 spells CASSQDRTLGQYF. The CDR3 bases are TGCGCCAGCAGCCAAGATAGGACTCTCGGGCAGTACTTC.

The chain recombines TRBV6-5 with TRBJ1-4, with TRBD1 matching 7 bases. Germline V lookup: CDR1 MNHEY, CDR2 SVGAGI. This CDR3 has 15 residues. The V segment lost 5 bases and the J segment 2 bases; nucleotides outside the gene matches: 5. The CDR3: CASSTDRTTNEKLFF. The DNA for the CDR3 is TGTGCCAGCAGTACGGACAGGACTACTAATGAAAAACTGTTTTTT.

Notes on this clone: The same CDR3 can be traced to other DNA sequences in this sample. The genes are TRBV27 and TRBJ1-2; TRBD1 is a possible D gene (5 bases). CDR3 length: 12 amino acids. Germline values: CDR1 MNHEY, CDR2 SMNVEV (reference sequence). The V end lost 6 bases, the J end lost 3 bases, and 8 bases lay between the germline ends. The CDR3 loop reads CASRGGDYGYTF. For the CDR3, the DNA is TGTGCCAGCAGGGGGGGTGACTATGGCTACACCTTC.

This rearrangement joins TRBV7-6 to TRBJ2-5; D uncertain. Trimming took off 2 bases at V and 1 base at J, with 14 bases between the two ends. This CDR3 has 16 residues. Germline V gives CDR1 SGHVS, CDR2 FNYEAQ. CDR3 loop: CASSLPPVRGQETQYF. CDR3 coding DNA: TGTGCCAGCAGCTTACCCCCCGTTAGAGGCCAAGAGACCCAGTACTTC. Full variable domain (outside the CDR3, taken from reference TRBV7-6 and TRBJ2-5): GAGVSQSPRYKVTKRGQDVALRCDPISGHVSLYWYRQALGQGPEFLTYFNYEAQQDKSGLPNDRFSAERPEGSISTLTIQRTEQRDSAMYRCASSLPPVRGQETQYFGPGTRLLVL.

V gene TRBV12-3 or TRBV12-4 combines with J gene TRBJ2-1; D remains ambiguous. V lost 1 base, J lost 5 bases, and 3 bases lay in between. The CDR3 totals 12 residues. This CDR3 reads CASSLVDNEQFF. For the CDR3, the DNA is TGTGCCAGCAGTTTAGTAGACAATGAGCAGTTCTTC.

This chain joins TRBV13 and TRBJ2-5, with D possibly matching TRBD2 (6 bases). CDR3 size: 17 residues. The ends were cut back, 2 bases at V and 7 bases at J, with 23 bases in the middle. Germline values: CDR1 PRHDT, CDR2 FYEKMQ (reference sequence). CDR3 in amino acids: CASSLYLGPEGSGTQYF. For the CDR3, the DNA is TGTGCCAGCAGCTTATATCTTGGGCCGGAGGGGTCGGGGACCCAGTACTTC.

The chain uses TRBV15 and TRBJ1-1; D might be TRBD1 (5 bases). This CDR3 spans 13 amino acids. The germline V and J ends were trimmed by 0 bases and 10 bases, with 12 bases remaining between them. CDR1 and CDR2 (germline): LNHNV, YYDKDF (reference sequence). The CDR3 sequence is CATSRDQGIGAFF. The CDR3 bases are TGTGCCACCAGCAGAGATCAGGGCATTGGAGCTTTCTTT.

The chain recombines TRBV18 with TRBJ1-1; the match to TRBD1 covers 7 bases. V lost 3 bases and J lost 1; bases outside the gene matches: 2. The CDR3 contains 14 residues. Germline CDR1 is KGHSH and CDR2 is LQKENI. CDR3 protein: CASSPTGANTEAFF. The CDR3 region has the DNA TGTGCCAGCTCACCCACAGGGGCGAACACTGAAGCTTTCTTT.

This sequence joins TRBV7-2 and TRBJ1-3; D is possibly TRBD1 (6 bases). Germline lookup yields CDR1 SGHTA and CDR2 FQGNSA. The CDR3 has 15 amino acids. Trimming took 5 bases from V and 8 from J, leaving 19 bases between them. DNA of the CDR3: TGTGCCAGCAGCCAGGATGCAGGGGTAGGCTACACCATATATTTT. Translation gives CASSQDAGVGYTIYF. The full variable domain, rest sourced from reference TRBV7-2 and TRBJ1-3, is GAGVSQSPSNKVTEKGKDVELRCDPISGHTALYWYRQSLGQGLEFLIYFQGNSAPDKSGLPSDRFSAERTGGSVSTLTIQRTQQEDSAVYLCASSQDAGVGYTIYFGEGSWLTVV.